These 26 T cell receptor beta chains were sequenced from one sample in a study of control samples from healthy donors and cancer patients. Repertoires were generated with immunoSEQ multiplex PCR, while TCRdb's copy carries only in-frame clones and drops some. The sample lists tens of thousands of clones, approximately 90% seen once, with 7.2% in the top ten. Sequencing was carried out using blood. These receptors were taken from a man in his fifties in good health.

The chain combines TRBV18 with TRBJ2-7; D not certain. There are 13 residues in the CDR3. Per germline, CDR1 KGHSH and CDR2 LQKENI. V dropped 2 bases and J dropped 6 bases, with 11 bases sitting between them. The CDR3 nucleotides read TGTGCCAGCTCACCAGGGTTGGTCTCCGAGCAGTACTTC. It encodes CASSPGLVSEQYF.

The rearrangement links TRBV5-1 to TRBJ2-3; 9 nucleotides align to TRBD2. V gave up 1 base and J gave up 6 bases; unmatched junction bases: 9. From germline, CDR1 is SGHRS and CDR2 YFSETQ. This CDR3 comprises 16 residues. The DNA of the CDR3 is TGCGCCAGCAGCTTGCCGCTAGCGGGGCGGGGGGATACGCAGTATTTT. This encodes CASSLPLAGRGDTQYF.

The chain recombines TRBV30 with TRBJ1-5; D remains unclear. This CDR3 contains 16 residues. Germline loops: CDR1 GTSNPN, CDR2 SVGIG (reference sequence). The ends were cut back, 0 bases at V and 4 bases at J, with 16 bases in the middle. The CDR3 nucleotides read TGTGCCTGGAGTGTACGGGGAACCGATGGAAATCAGCCCCAGCATTTT. Translated: CAWSVRGTDGNQPQHF. The entire variable domain, with the rest obtained from reference TRBV30 and TRBJ1-5, is as follows: SQTIHQWPATLVQPVGSPLSLECTVEGTSNPNLYWYRQAAGRGLQLLFYSVGIGQISSEVPQNLSASRPQDRQFILSSKKLLLSDSGFYLCAWSVRGTDGNQPQHFGDGTRLSIL.

The chain employs TRBV19 and TRBJ1-5; 8 bases agree with TRBD1. V was clipped by 6 bases and J by 4 bases; unmatched bases: 5. CDR3 length: 14 residues. Germline V gene data show CDR1 as LNHDA and CDR2 as SQIVND (reference sequence). The CDR3 region is CASSSGTGNQPQHF. The CDR3 DNA follows: TGTGCCAGTAGCTCCGGGACAGGTAATCAGCCCCAGCATTTT.

The chain joins TRBV29-1 to TRBJ2-2, with D possibly matching TRBD2 (6 bases). The V end lost 1 base, the J end lost 2 bases, and 11 bases lay between the germline ends. Germline V gene data show CDR1 as SQVTM and CDR2 as ANQGSEA. The CDR3 is made up of 15 amino acids. The CDR3 loop reads CSVEGAGDNTGELFF. CDR3 nucleotides: TGCAGCGTTGAAGGAGCGGGCGACAACACCGGGGAGCTGTTTTTT.

The V gene is TRBV10-2, the J gene TRBJ1-5; possibly TRBD1 for D (6 bases). The germline gives CDR1 WSHSY, CDR2 SAAADI. V lost 5 bases, J lost 2 bases, and 10 bases lay in between. CDR3 length: 14 residues. The CDR3 sequence is CASSFAGGNQPQHF. CDR3 bases: TGCGCCAGCAGTTTCGCAGGGGGCAATCAGCCCCAGCATTTT.

This chain uses TRBV6-5 with TRBJ1-5, with no clear D. V was cut by 5 bases and J by 2 bases, with 10 bases left in between. The germline V gene encodes CDR1 MNHEY and CDR2 SVGAGI. CDR3 length: 14 residues. CDR3 in DNA: TGTGCCAGCAGTAGGGATGGGGGCAATCAGCCCCAGCATTTT. Its translation: CASSRDGGNQPQHF.

The V gene is TRBV24-1, the J gene TRBJ2-5, with a possible D match to TRBD1 (6 bases). V was clipped by 3 bases and J by 1 base, with 20 bases between them. Germline lookup yields CDR1 KGHDR and CDR2 SFDVKD. The CDR3 spans 18 residues. CDR3 sequence reads: CATSDGGRRTEGQETQYF. The CDR3, as DNA: TGTGCCACCAGTGATGGTGGAAGGCGGACAGAGGGCCAAGAGACCCAGTACTTC.

Only a few counts were recorded for this clone. The rearrangement uses TRBV29-1 and TRBJ1-1; possibly TRBD1 for D (6 bases). Germline CDR1 is SQVTM and CDR2 is ANQGSEA. Trimming cost V 8 bases and J 1 base, with 17 bases left between them. The CDR3 consists of 14 residues. This CDR3 reads CSHLQGRRNTEAFF. Written as DNA, the CDR3 is TGCAGCCATTTACAGGGCAGGAGGAACACTGAAGCTTTCTTT.

The CDR3: CASRIRDSSYEQYF. The CDR3 DNA is TGTGCCAGCAGGATCCGGGACAGCTCCTACGAGCAGTACTTC. The rearrangement joins TRBV6-6 to TRBJ2-7; 7 bases are shared with TRBD1. Germline V lookup: CDR1 MNHNY, CDR2 SVGAGI (reference sequence). V lost 6 bases to trimming and J lost 0 bases; unmatched junction nucleotides: 5. This CDR3 contains 14 residues.

This chain links TRBV6-5 with TRBJ2-1; 7 bases match TRBD1. V was clipped by 2 bases and J by 8 bases; unmatched bases: 9. This CDR3 comprises 15 residues. The germline CDR1 and CDR2 sequences are MNHEY and SVGAGI. The CDR3: CASSYRQGVRDEQFF. Here the CDR3 DNA reads TGTGCCAGCAGTTACCGGCAGGGGGTCAGGGATGAGCAGTTCTTC.

The CDR3 DNA reads as TGTGCCAGCAGCCAAGATTGGGGGAGTTCCGGTTCACCCCTCCACTTT. It translates to CASSQDWGSSGSPLHF. The chain employs TRBV14 and TRBJ1-6, with D perhaps TRBD1 (5 bases). The V end was cut by 0 bases, the J end by 9 bases, with 15 bases between. This CDR3 has 16 residues. CDR1 is SGHDN, CDR2 FVKESK, per germline.

The V call is TRBV11-2, the J call TRBJ2-1, with TRBD2 identical over 9 bases. CDR1 and CDR2 (germline): SGHAT, FQNNGV. CDR3 size: 15 residues. J lost 7 bases, V lost 3 bases, and 7 bases had no gene match. In nucleotides, the CDR3 is TGTGCCAGCAGCTTTAAGCGGGGGGCCCGGAATGAGCAGTTCTTC. Translation gives CASSFKRGARNEQFF.

The chain couples TRBV7-9 to TRBJ2-7, with D possibly being TRBD2 (5 bases). Trimming cost V 3 bases and J 2 bases, with 11 bases left between them. The CDR3 is made up of 14 amino acids. Germline V lookup: CDR1 SEHNR, CDR2 FQNEAQ (reference sequence). CDR3 region: CASSFDGETYEQYF. Here the CDR3 DNA reads TGTGCCAGCAGCTTCGACGGGGAGACCTACGAGCAGTACTTC.

The rearrangement links TRBV5-6 to TRBJ1-3; D perhaps matches TRBD1 (5 bases). V lost 0 bases, J lost 2 bases, and 6 bases lay in between. The CDR3 has 14 amino acids. CDR1 is SGHDT and CDR2 is YYEEEE in the germline V gene. The CDR3 DNA is TGTGCCAGCAGCTTGGTGGGGGCTGGAAACACCATATATTTT. It yields the protein CASSLVGAGNTIYF.

V and J are TRBV7-3 and TRBJ2-2, with a weak D call TRBD2 (5 bases). V was shortened by 5 bases and J by 1 base, with 11 bases between the two germline ends. The CDR3 has 15 residues. The germline V gene has CDR1 SGHTA and CDR2 FQGTGA. CDR3 region: CASSPGIRNTGELFF. CDR3 coding DNA: TGTGCCAGCAGCCCCGGGATTCGGAACACCGGGGAGCTGTTTTTT.

The V and J genes are TRBV7-9 and TRBJ1-1; TRBD1 matches 7 bases. Germline V gene data show CDR1 as SEHNR and CDR2 as FQNEAQ (reference sequence). CDR3 length equals 17 residues. J lost 11 bases, V lost 5 bases, and 23 bases had no gene match. CDR3 nucleotides: TGTGCCAGCAGCGCTACCCGACAGGGAGGTCGTGCTTGGGGGGCTTTCTTT. Its translation: CASSATRQGGRAWGAFF.

The chain uses TRBV11-3 and TRBJ1-4, with D maybe TRBD1 (6 bases). Trimming cost V 1 base and J 6 bases, with 9 bases left between them. The CDR3 is 14 amino acids. CDR1 and CDR2 from the germline V gene are SGHNT and YENEEA. The CDR3 DNA reads as TGTGCCAGCAGCTTAGCCCAGGGGTATGAAAAACTGTTTTTT. This sequence encodes CASSLAQGYEKLFF.

The chain carries TRBV5-4 and TRBJ2-3, with TRBD1 matching over 7 bases. Unmatched junction bases numbered 7, after V lost 3 bases and J lost 0 bases. The V gene's germline CDR1 is SGHNT and CDR2 YYREEE (reference sequence). The CDR3 extends over 16 amino acids. CDR3 sequence (DNA): TGTGCCAGCAGCTCGCGACAGGGTTCTAGCACAGATACGCAGTATTTT. This sequence encodes CASSSRQGSSTDTQYF.

The CDR3 nucleotides are TGTGCCAGTAGTGCCCTCGGGGGCGGGAATTCACCCCTCCACTTT. Its translation: CASSALGGGNSPLHF. This chain links TRBV19 with TRBJ1-6, with D possibly being TRBD1 (6 bases). The CDR3 contains 15 residues. V lost 5 bases and J 7 bases, leaving 15 bases between the germline ends. Germline V gene lookup returns CDR1 LNHDA and CDR2 SQIVND (reference sequence).

V and J are TRBV20-1 and TRBJ2-1, with 8 bases lining up with TRBD2. This CDR3 is built from 16 residues. V shed 3 bases, J shed 1 base, and the junction held 8 bases outside the gene matches. CDR1 is DFQATT, CDR2 SNEGSKA, per germline (reference sequence). CDR3 sequence reads: CSASQPGGRSYNEQFF. DNA for the CDR3: TGCAGTGCTAGTCAACCGGGGGGGCGGTCCTACAATGAGCAGTTCTTC.

This chain connects TRBV30 to TRBJ2-5; possibly TRBD2 for D (6 bases). The CDR3 is 16 amino acids. Germline V CDR1 and CDR2: GTSNPN, SVGIG (reference sequence). V was cut by 5 bases and J by 3 bases, with 22 bases left in between. The DNA of the CDR3 is TGTGCCTGGGTCCCTGGGGGGTCGGGGTATAAAGAGACCCAGTACTTC. This codes for CAWVPGGSGYKETQYF.

The rearrangement joins TRBV29-1 to TRBJ1-2, with a possible D match to TRBD1 (5 bases). CDR1 SQVTM and CDR2 ANQGSEA come from the germline V gene. This CDR3 is built from 13 residues. The ends were cut back, 7 bases at V and 0 bases at J, with 12 bases in the middle. The CDR3 sequence: CSGLGGANYGYTF. The CDR3, as DNA: TGCAGCGGACTGGGGGGAGCTAACTATGGCTACACCTTC.

The chain recombines TRBV6-5 with TRBJ1-4; 9 nucleotides align to TRBD1. J was trimmed by 7 bases and V by 6 bases; bases with no gene match: 6. The CDR3 loop spans 14 amino acids. Germline lookup yields CDR1 MNHEY and CDR2 SVGAGI. This CDR3 is CASRRQGEGEKLFF. CDR3 DNA: TGTGCCAGCAGGCGACAGGGGGAGGGTGAAAAACTGTTTTTT.

The rearrangement uses TRBV7-6 and TRBJ2-1, with 8 bases aligning to TRBD1. The CDR3 is made up of 16 amino acids. Germline trimming cut 8 bases from V and 7 bases from J; bases unmatched to any gene: 16. Germline loops: CDR1 SGHVS, CDR2 FNYEAQ. The CDR3 DNA reads as TGTGCCAGCGCCTGGCGGGCAGGGGGCTGGGAGAATGAGCAGTTCTTC. It codes for CASAWRAGGWENEQFF. Based on the CDR3 plus reference TRBV7-6 and TRBJ2-1, the full variable domain is GAGVSQSPRYKVTKRGQDVALRCDPISGHVSLYWYRQALGQGPEFLTYFNYEAQQDKSGLPNDRFSAERPEGSISTLTIQRTEQRDSAMYRCASAWRAGGWENEQFFGPGTRLTVL.

There are a few counts of this clone. The chain joins TRBV29-1 to TRBJ2-7; TRBD1 is a possible D gene (6 bases). Between the trimmed V and J ends, which lost 4 bases and 2 bases, there was a span of 12 bases. The germline V gene encodes CDR1 SQVTM and CDR2 ANQGSEA. The CDR3 loop spans 13 amino acids. This CDR3 reads CSVVKDSPYEQYF. The DNA of the CDR3 is TGCAGCGTTGTAAAGGACAGCCCCTACGAGCAGTACTTC.